A single sample is the source of the 17 T cell receptor beta chains below, sequenced in a study of blood T cells in healthy people across ages. Sample-barcoded 5' priming and a J-beta primer mix drove a second PCR of about 7 to 12 cycles. TCRdb passed the 5' RACE reads through MiXCR, listing each CDR3 protein once. The sample holds about 1.5 million distinct CDR3 sequences, roughly two fifths seen once. Specimen: blood. Source of these receptors: a woman aged 18-29 years in good health.

At least ten counts were recorded for this clonotype. The J gene is TRBJ2-1, the V gene TRBV4-1; D is perhaps TRBD1 or TRBD2 (5 bases each). This CDR3 contains 15 residues. Germline V gene lookup returns CDR1 MGHRA and CDR2 YSYEKL. V lost 0 bases and J 2 bases, leaving 8 bases between the germline ends. CDR3 residues: CASSQDRGAYNEQFF. DNA of the CDR3: TGCGCCAGCAGCCAAGATCGGGGCGCCTACAATGAGCAGTTCTTC.

In its sample, this clonotype was seen once. The chain joins TRBV30 to TRBJ2-1; a weak D match, TRBD1 (6 bases). The V and J ends lost 4 bases and 4 bases respectively, with 14 bases between them. In germline, CDR1 is GTSNPN, CDR2 SVGIG (reference sequence). CDR3 length: 14 amino acids. The CDR3 here is CAWNRGHLYNEQFF. CDR3 bases: TGTGCCTGGAACCGGGGACACCTTTACAATGAGCAGTTCTTC.

This clonotype came up a few times. The V gene is TRBV20-1, the J gene TRBJ1-2; 10 bases are shared with TRBD1. CDR1 is DFQATT, CDR2 SNEGSKA, per germline (reference sequence). This CDR3 has 15 amino acids. The CDR3 DNA reads as TGCAGCTACCGGGACAGGGGCCTAGCTAACTATGGCTACACCTTC. It encodes CSYRDRGLANYGYTF.

In this sample, this clonotype turned up once. The CDR3 here is CASSVGGIGTEAFF. As DNA, the CDR3 is TGTGCCAGCAGCGTAGGGGGGATAGGCACTGAAGCTTTCTTT. V usage is TRBV9 and J usage is TRBJ1-1; tentatively, D is TRBD1 (5 bases). Germline V lookup: CDR1 SGDLS, CDR2 YYNGEE. V was shortened by 0 bases and J by 4 bases, with 10 bases between the two germline ends. The CDR3 is made up of 14 amino acids.

The chain recombines TRBV5-1 with TRBJ2-1, with D possibly matching TRBD2 (5 bases). Trimming removed 2 bases at V and 6 bases at J, with 12 bases between. The CDR3 is made up of 14 amino acids. The V gene's germline CDR1 is SGHRS and CDR2 YFSETQ. As DNA, the CDR3 is TGCGCCAGCAGCTTTGGTGACACTAGCAATGAGCAGTTCTTC. This codes for CASSFGDTSNEQFF.

This clonotype came up many times. The V and J genes are TRBV9 and TRBJ1-4; 8 bases are shared with TRBD1. The CDR3 has 13 residues. Per the germline V gene, CDR1 is SGDLS and CDR2 is YYNGEE. The V gene end was trimmed by 6 bases and the J gene end by 7 bases; junction bases not matched to a gene: 5. The CDR3 DNA sequence: TGTGCCAGCAACTCCGGACAGGGTGAAAAACTGTTTTTT. Amino acids: CASNSGQGEKLFF.

This clonotype appeared a few times. The chain couples TRBV3-1 to TRBJ2-1; possible D gene TRBD2, 6 bases. The CDR3 is 16 amino acids. V was shortened by 2 bases and J by 1 base, with 12 bases between the two germline ends. Germline loops: CDR1 LGHDT, CDR2 YNNKEL (reference sequence). In DNA, the CDR3 is TGTGCCAGCAGCCAACTAGGTCTAGCGTCCTACAATGAGCAGTTCTTC. Protein: CASSQLGLASYNEQFF.

The chain has TRBV20-1 and TRBJ1-3, with D tentatively TRBD1 (5 bases). With 5 bases removed from V and 3 bases from J, the gap between germline ends came to 8 bases. The germline V gene encodes CDR1 DFQATT and CDR2 SNEGSKA (reference sequence). The CDR3 extends over 12 amino acids. The chain's CDR3 is CSAPGNGNTIYF. DNA for the CDR3: TGCAGTGCTCCAGGGAATGGAAACACCATATATTTT.

This clonotype was recorded a few times. The chain couples TRBV5-1 to TRBJ2-5; D possibly corresponds to TRBD1 (6 bases). The J call could be wrong; TRBJ2-7 is a better fit for the DNA end. Germline CDR1 and CDR2: SGHRS and YFSETQ. The CDR3 consists of 13 residues. This CDR3 is CASSKGQSYEQYF. The CDR3 nucleotides read TGCGCCAGCAGCAAAGGACAGAGCTACGAGCAGTACTTC.

The gene calls are TRBV4-1 and TRBJ2-1, with 9 bases identical to TRBD2. The better agreement between TRBJ2-7 and the DNA end casts doubt on the J call. This CDR3 is 14 amino acids long. CDR1 and CDR2 (germline): MGHRA, YSYEKL. CDR3 protein: CASSQQRGDNEQYF. The CDR3 DNA reads as TGCGCCAGCAGCCAACAGCGGGGGGACAATGAGCAGTACTTC.

This clonotype showed up just a few times. The rearrangement uses TRBV3-1 and TRBJ2-1, with TRBD2 matching over 8 bases. J gave up 9 bases and V 0 bases, and 4 bases lay outside the gene matches. The CDR3 spans 14 residues. Germline-derived CDR1 and CDR2 are LGHDT and YNNKEL (reference sequence). As DNA, the CDR3 is TGTGCCAGCAGCCAAGATCGTGGACTAGCTGAGCAGTTCTTC. Its protein product is CASSQDRGLAEQFF.

V usage is TRBV20-1 and J usage is TRBJ2-1, with D maybe TRBD2 (5 bases). There are 15 residues in the CDR3. V lost 4 bases and J lost 4, with 17 bases in between. Germline CDR1 is DFQATT and CDR2 is SNEGSKA (reference sequence). The CDR3 bases are TGCAGTGCTATATCCGGGATTAGAAAATACAATGAGCAGTTCTTC. Its translation: CSAISGIRKYNEQFF.

The chain is built from TRBV3-1 and TRBJ2-7; 8 bases are shared with TRBD2. From germline, CDR1 is LGHDT and CDR2 YNNKEL (reference sequence). The CDR3 has 15 residues. The J segment lost 0 bases and the V segment lost 3 bases, leaving 4 bases of the junction unmatched. For the CDR3, the DNA is TGTGCCAGCAGCCACGCTAGCGGGCCCTCCTACGAGCAGTACTTC. Protein: CASSHASGPSYEQYF.

The chain joins TRBV7-2 to TRBJ2-3; D is uncertain. The length of the CDR3 is 13 residues. The V end lost 4 bases, the J end lost 2 bases, and 7 bases lay between the germline ends. CDR1 and CDR2 from the germline V gene are SGHTA and FQGNSA. The CDR3 coding sequence is TGTGCCAGCAGCTCCACGCACACAGATACGCAGTATTTT. The encoded protein is CASSSTHTDTQYF.

This chain joins TRBV6-6 and TRBJ2-7, with D hard to call. Trimming took 0 bases from V and 5 from J, leaving 11 bases between them. The CDR3 length is 14 residues. From germline, CDR1 is MNHNY and CDR2 SVGAGI (reference sequence). The CDR3: CASSYSGSDDEQYF. Here the CDR3 DNA reads TGTGCCAGCAGTTACTCGGGGTCAGACGACGAGCAGTACTTC.

This clonotype was seen more than once but under ten times. The chain couples TRBV30 to TRBJ1-2; no definite D call. This CDR3 has 11 amino acids. Germline lookup yields CDR1 GTSNPN and CDR2 SVGIG (reference sequence). V lost 8 bases, J lost 8 bases, and 15 bases lay in between. The CDR3 DNA reads as TGTGCCGCGACGTCCCTTCGCGGCTACACCTTC. Translation gives CAATSLRGYTF.

The V call is TRBV5-1, the J call TRBJ2-2, with D maybe TRBD1 (5 bases). The CDR3 consists of 16 residues. The ends were cut back, 0 bases at V and 0 bases at J, with 9 bases in the middle. The germline V gene has CDR1 SGHRS and CDR2 YFSETQ. In nucleotides, the CDR3 is TGCGCCAGCAGCTTGGGTGTGACAGCGAACACCGGGGAGCTGTTTTTT. Its translation: CASSLGVTANTGELFF.